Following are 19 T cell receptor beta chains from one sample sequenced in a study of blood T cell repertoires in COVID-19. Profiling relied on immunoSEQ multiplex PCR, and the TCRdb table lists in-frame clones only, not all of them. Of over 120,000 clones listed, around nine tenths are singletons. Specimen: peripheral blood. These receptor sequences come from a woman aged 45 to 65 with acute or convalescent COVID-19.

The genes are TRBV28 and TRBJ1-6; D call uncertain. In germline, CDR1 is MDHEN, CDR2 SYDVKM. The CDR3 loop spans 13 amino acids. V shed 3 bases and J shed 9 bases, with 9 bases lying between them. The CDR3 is CASSLGISSPLHF. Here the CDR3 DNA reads TGTGCCAGCAGTTTGGGCATCAGTTCACCCCTCCACTTT.

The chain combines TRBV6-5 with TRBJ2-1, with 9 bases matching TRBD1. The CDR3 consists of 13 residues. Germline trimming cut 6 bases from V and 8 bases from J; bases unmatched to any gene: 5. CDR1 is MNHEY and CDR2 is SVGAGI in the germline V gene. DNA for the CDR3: TGTGCCAGCAGAGGACAGGGGTGGGATGAGCAGTTCTTC. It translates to CASRGQGWDEQFF.

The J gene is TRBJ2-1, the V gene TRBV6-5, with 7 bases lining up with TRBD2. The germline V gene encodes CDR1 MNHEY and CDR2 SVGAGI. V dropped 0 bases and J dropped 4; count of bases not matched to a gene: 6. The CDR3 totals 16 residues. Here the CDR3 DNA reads TGTGCCAGCAGTTACTCTAGAAGCGGGGCATACAATGAGCAGTTCTTC. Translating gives CASSYSRSGAYNEQFF.

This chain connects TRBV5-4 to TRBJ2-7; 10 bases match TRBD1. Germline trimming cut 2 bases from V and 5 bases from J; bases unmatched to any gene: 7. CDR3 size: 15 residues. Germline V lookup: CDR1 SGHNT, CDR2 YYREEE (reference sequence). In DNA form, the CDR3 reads TGTGCCAGCAGCTTCGACAGGGGGCAATTCGACGAGCAGTACTTC. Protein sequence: CASSFDRGQFDEQYF.

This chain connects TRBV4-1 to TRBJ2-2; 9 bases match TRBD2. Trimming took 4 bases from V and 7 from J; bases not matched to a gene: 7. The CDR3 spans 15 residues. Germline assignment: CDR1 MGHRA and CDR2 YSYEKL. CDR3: CASSLGPTSGGELFF. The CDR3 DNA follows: TGCGCCAGCAGCCTGGGACCGACTAGCGGCGGGGAGCTGTTTTTT.

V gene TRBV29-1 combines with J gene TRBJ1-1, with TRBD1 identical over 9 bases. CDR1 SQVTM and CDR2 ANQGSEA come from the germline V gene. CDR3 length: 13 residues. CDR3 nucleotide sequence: TGCATCATTAAACAGGGGGCAGGGACTGAAGCTTTCTTT. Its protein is CIIKQGAGTEAFF.

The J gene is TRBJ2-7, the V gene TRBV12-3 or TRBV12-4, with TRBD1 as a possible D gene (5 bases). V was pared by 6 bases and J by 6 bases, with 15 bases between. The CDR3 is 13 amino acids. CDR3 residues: CASRQALLGEQYF. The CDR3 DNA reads TGTGCCAGCAGACAGGCGTTATTGGGCGAGCAGTACTTC.

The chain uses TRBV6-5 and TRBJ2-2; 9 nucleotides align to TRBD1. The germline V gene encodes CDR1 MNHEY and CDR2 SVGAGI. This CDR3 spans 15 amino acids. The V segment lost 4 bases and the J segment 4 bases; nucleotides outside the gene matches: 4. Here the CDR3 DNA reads TGTGCCAGCAGTTTCGACAGGGGGGTCACCGGGGAGCTGTTTTTT. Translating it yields CASSFDRGVTGELFF.

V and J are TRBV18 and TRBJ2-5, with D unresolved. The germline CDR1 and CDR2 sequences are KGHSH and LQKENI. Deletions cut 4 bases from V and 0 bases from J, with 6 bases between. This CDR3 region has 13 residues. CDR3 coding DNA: TGTGCCAGCTCACGGCTAGACCAAGAGACCCAGTACTTC. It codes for CASSRLDQETQYF. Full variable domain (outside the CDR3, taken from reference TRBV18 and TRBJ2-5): NAGVMQNPRHLVRRRGQEARLRCSPMKGHSHVYWYRQLPEEGLKFMVYLQKENIIDESGMPKERFSAEFPKEGPSILRIQQVVRGDSAAYFCASSRLDQETQYFGPGTRLLVL.

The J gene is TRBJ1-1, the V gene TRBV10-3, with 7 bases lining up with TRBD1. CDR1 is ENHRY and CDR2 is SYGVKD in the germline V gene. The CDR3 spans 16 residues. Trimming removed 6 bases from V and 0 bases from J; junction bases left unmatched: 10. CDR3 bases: TGTGCCATCAGGAGGGTGACAGGGAACATGAACACTGAAGCTTTCTTT. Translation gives CAIRRVTGNMNTEAFF.

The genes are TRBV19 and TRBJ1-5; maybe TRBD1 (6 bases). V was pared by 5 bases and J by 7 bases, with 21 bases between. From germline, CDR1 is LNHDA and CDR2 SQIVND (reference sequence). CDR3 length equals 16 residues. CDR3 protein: CASSSTPGGRRQPQHF. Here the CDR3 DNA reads TGTGCCAGTAGTTCGACCCCGGGGGGGCGCAGACAGCCCCAGCATTTT. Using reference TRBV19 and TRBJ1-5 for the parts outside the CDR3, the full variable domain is DGGITQSPKYLFRKEGQNVTLSCEQNLNHDAMYWYRQDPGQGLRLIYYSQIVNDFQKGDIAEGYSVSREKKESFPLTVTSAQKNPTAFYLCASSSTPGGRRQPQHFGDGTRLSIL.

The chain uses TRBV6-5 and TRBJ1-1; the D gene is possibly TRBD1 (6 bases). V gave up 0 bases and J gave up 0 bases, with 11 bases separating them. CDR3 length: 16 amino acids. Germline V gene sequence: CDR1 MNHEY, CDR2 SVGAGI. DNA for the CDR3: TGTGCCAGCAGTTACTCGACAGGCCGCATGAACACTGAAGCTTTCTTT. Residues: CASSYSTGRMNTEAFF.

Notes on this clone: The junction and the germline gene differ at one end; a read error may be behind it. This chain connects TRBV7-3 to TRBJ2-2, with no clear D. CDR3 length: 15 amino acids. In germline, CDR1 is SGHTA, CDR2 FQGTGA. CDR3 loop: CASSLRQTNTGELFF. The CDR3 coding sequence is TGTGCCAGCAGTTTAAGGCAGACTAACACCGGGGAGCTGTTTTTT.

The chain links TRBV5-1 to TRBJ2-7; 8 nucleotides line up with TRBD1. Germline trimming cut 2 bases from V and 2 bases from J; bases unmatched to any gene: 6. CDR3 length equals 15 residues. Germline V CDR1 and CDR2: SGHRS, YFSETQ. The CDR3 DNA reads TGCGCCAGCAGCTTTCCCGGGACAGGAACCTACGAGCAGTACTTC. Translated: CASSFPGTGTYEQYF.

The CDR3 here is CASSLQSPDTQYF. The CDR3 DNA is TGTGCCAGCAGCTTACAATCCCCAGATACGCAGTATTTT. The V gene is TRBV7-3, the J gene TRBJ2-3; D not resolved. This CDR3 has 13 amino acids. V dropped 2 bases and J dropped 4 bases, with 7 bases sitting between them. Germline assignment: CDR1 SGHTA and CDR2 FQGTGA.

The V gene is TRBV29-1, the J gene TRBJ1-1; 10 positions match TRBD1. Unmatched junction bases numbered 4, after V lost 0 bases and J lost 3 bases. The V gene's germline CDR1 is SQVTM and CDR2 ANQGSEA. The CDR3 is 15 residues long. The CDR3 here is CSVEDWTGGDTEAFF. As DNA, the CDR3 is TGCAGCGTTGAAGACTGGACAGGGGGGGACACTGAAGCTTTCTTT.

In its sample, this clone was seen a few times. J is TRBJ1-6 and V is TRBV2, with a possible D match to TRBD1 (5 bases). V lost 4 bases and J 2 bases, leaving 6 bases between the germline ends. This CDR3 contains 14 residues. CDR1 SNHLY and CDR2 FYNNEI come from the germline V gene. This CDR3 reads CASSGQTYNSPLHF. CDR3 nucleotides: TGTGCCAGCAGTGGACAGACCTATAATTCACCCCTCCACTTT. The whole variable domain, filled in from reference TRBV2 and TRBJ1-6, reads EPEVTQTPSHQVTQMGQEVILRCVPISNHLYFYWYRQILGQKVEFLVSFYNNEISEKSEIFDDQFSVERPDGSNFTLKIRSTKLEDSAMYFCASSGQTYNSPLHFGNGTRLTVT.

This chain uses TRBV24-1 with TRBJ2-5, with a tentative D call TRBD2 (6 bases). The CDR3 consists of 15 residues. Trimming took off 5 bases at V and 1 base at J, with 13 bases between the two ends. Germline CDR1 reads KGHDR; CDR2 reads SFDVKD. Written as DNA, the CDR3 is TGTGCCACCAGTGGAGTCGGCGGGGCCCAAGAGACCCAGTACTTC. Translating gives CATSGVGGAQETQYF.

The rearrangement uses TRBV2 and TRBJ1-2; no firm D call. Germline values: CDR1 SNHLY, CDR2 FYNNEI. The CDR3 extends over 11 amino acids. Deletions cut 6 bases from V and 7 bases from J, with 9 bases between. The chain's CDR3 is CASRETSGYTF. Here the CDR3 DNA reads TGTGCCAGCAGAGAAACATCTGGCTACACCTTC.